What follows are 22 T cell receptor delta chains derived from one specimen sequenced in a study of gamma-delta chains in newborns, infants, children. TCRdb used CATT to re-call clones from the reads. The repertoire has 8,500 to 10,000 delta-chain clones, 20% to 25% of them found once; the top ten carry approximately 4%. Sequences were obtained from blood. The receptors come from a child who was a newborn, infant or young child, either healthy, febrile or measles-vaccinated (not recorded which).

The V gene is TRDV1, the J gene TRDJ1; D is perhaps TRDD2 or TRDD3 (5 bases each). The CDR3 is made up of 17 amino acids. Germline CDR1 TSWWSYY, CDR2 QGS. Trimming stripped 3 bases from V and 8 bases from J, with 25 bases between. The CDR3 DNA sequence: TGTGCTCTTGGGGATTTCGCCTTCGCCCATTACCGGGGGAAACTCATCTTT. Encoded protein: CALGDFAFAHYRGKLIF.

The V and J genes are TRDV2 and TRDJ1, with 12 bases aligning to TRDD3. Germline assignment: CDR1 GEAIGNYY and CDR2 EKD. The CDR3 length is 17 residues. V lost 0 bases to trimming and J lost 4 bases; unmatched junction nucleotides: 8. The CDR3 loop reads CACDTALGDTNFDKLIF. Here the CDR3 DNA reads TGTGCCTGTGACACCGCGCTGGGGGATACGAATTTCGATAAACTCATCTTT.

This chain uses TRDV1 with TRDJ1; no clear D gene. With 0 bases removed from V and 3 bases from J, the gap between germline ends came to 23 bases. The CDR3 extends over 19 amino acids. Germline CDR1 and CDR2: TSWWSYY and QGS. The CDR3 sequence is CALGELSSEPPPVADKLIF. DNA for the CDR3: TGTGCTCTTGGGGAACTAAGCTCCGAGCCTCCACCTGTGGCCGATAAACTCATCTTT.

The chain employs TRDV2 and TRDJ3; 9 positions agree with TRDD3. Germline loops: CDR1 GEAIGNYY, CDR2 EKD. This CDR3 region has 19 residues. The V and J ends lost 0 bases and 0 bases, in that order; junction bases with no gene match: 5. CDR3 DNA sequence: TGTGCCTGTGACACCCTACTGGGGGAGAGCTCCTGGGACACCCGACAGATGTTTTTC. It yields the protein CACDTLLGESSWDTRQMFF.

In DNA, the CDR3 is TGTGCCTGTGACACCCCCTCACTGGGGGATAGCTCCTGGGACACCCGACAGATGTTTTTC. Residues: CACDTPSLGDSSWDTRQMFF. The chain uses TRDV2 and TRDJ3, with 11 bases identical to TRDD3. Germline V CDR1 and CDR2: GEAIGNYY, EKD. CDR3 size: 20 residues. J gave up 0 bases and V 0 bases, and 6 bases lay outside the gene matches.

This clone rates as medium-sized. The chain carries TRDV2 and TRDJ1; D perhaps matches TRDD3 (5 bases). The germline V gene encodes CDR1 GEAIGNYY and CDR2 EKD. The CDR3 spans 20 residues. V lost 0 bases and J lost 3, with 28 bases in between. The CDR3 DNA sequence: TGTGCCTGTGACACCTTACACCGCCCGGGGTGGGGCCTAGCGGCCGATAAACTCATCTTT. This sequence encodes CACDTLHRPGWGLAADKLIF.

The chain recombines TRDV2 with TRDJ1; D is perhaps TRDD3 (6 bases). V lost 9 bases, J lost 1 base, and 29 bases lay in between. The germline V gene has CDR1 GEAIGNYY and CDR2 EKD. The CDR3 totals 18 residues. The CDR3 coding sequence is TGTGCCGTGTACTCGGGAAGGGGGGAGACGTCTAGCACCGATAAACTCATCTTT. Its protein product is CAVYSGRGETSSTDKLIF.

CDR3 in DNA: TGTGCCTGTGACACCCTGGACCTGGGGGATACAGGTAAACTCATCTTT. It encodes CACDTLDLGDTGKLIF. The J gene is TRDJ1, the V gene TRDV2; 11 positions match TRDD3. This CDR3 region has 16 residues. After removal of 0 bases from V and 7 bases from J, the junction contained 9 bases not matched to a gene. Germline lookup yields CDR1 GEAIGNYY and CDR2 EKD.

The J gene is TRDJ1, the V gene TRDV2, with TRDD3 matching over 8 bases. The length of the CDR3 is 16 residues. The trim removed 3 bases at V and 3 bases at J, leaving 11 bases unmatched. Germline CDR1 is GEAIGNYY and CDR2 is EKD. The CDR3 loop reads CACDAVGTGGPDKLIF. The CDR3 nucleotides read TGTGCCTGTGACGCCGTTGGTACTGGGGGCCCCGATAAACTCATCTTT.

Concerning this clone: One junction end does not reproduce the germline sequence, and a read error may be involved. The chain couples TRDV2 to TRDJ1; 8 bases align to TRDD3. CDR1 and CDR2 (germline): GEAIGNYY, EKD. The CDR3 runs 14 residues. The CDR3 reads CAYDTVGDTDKLIF. The CDR3, as DNA: TGTGCCTATGACACCGTGGGGGATACCGATAAACTCATCTTT.

This clone was recorded a few times. A read error may explain this, as a much larger clone is one base away. The CDR3 bases are TGTGCCTGTGACGCTACACCTACTGGGGCCCAAGCTAGGTGGGACACCCGACAGATGTTTTTC. This encodes CACDATPTGAQARWDTRQMFF. The chain links TRDV2 to TRDJ3, with 7 bases matching TRDD3. Germline V gene lookup returns CDR1 GEAIGNYY and CDR2 EKD. V was pared by 3 bases and J by 4 bases, with 20 bases of the junction left unmatched. The CDR3 runs to 21 residues.

This chain joins TRDV2 and TRDJ1; 10 bases are shared with TRDD3. The germline gives CDR1 GEAIGNYY, CDR2 EKD. V dropped 3 bases and J dropped 8; count of bases not matched to a gene: 17. This CDR3 comprises 17 residues. CDR3 region: CACDPLRGGDTLRKLIF. DNA of the CDR3: TGTGCCTGTGACCCCCTTCGGGGGGGGGATACGCTAAGAAAACTCATCTTT.

The rearrangement uses TRDV2 and TRDJ1; TRDD2 might be the D (5 bases). The CDR3 loop spans 14 amino acids. V lost 3 bases and J lost 3, with 13 bases in between. Per the germline V gene, CDR1 is GEAIGNYY and CDR2 is EKD. CDR3 nucleotides: TGTGCCTGTGACCAAGTACCTTCACCCGATAAACTCATCTTT. Its translation is CACDQVPSPDKLIF.

As for this clone: Sequence at one end of the junction differs from germline and may be a read error. This chain connects TRDV2 to TRDJ3; 10 nucleotides match TRDD3. The germline V gene has CDR1 GEAIGNYY and CDR2 EKD. This CDR3 is 22 amino acids long. The CDR3 region is CACDTVTQTTGGLPWDTRKMFF. CDR3 nucleotides: TGTGCCTGTGACACCGTTACCCAAACTACTGGGGGATTACCCTGGGACACCCGAAAGATGTTTTTC.

For this clone: The junction departs from the called germline gene at one end, perhaps through a read error. In the same sample, other DNA sequences code for this CDR3. The rearrangement joins TRDV2 to TRDJ1, with TRDD3 matching 7 bases. The CDR3 length is 18 residues. Germline CDR1 GEAIGNYY, CDR2 EKD. In DNA, the CDR3 is TGTGCCTGTGACCCATTGATCGGGGTACTGGGGAAGACCGATAAACTTATCTTT. Encoded protein: CACDPLIGVLGKTDKLIF.

As to this clone: Its ends do not fully match the called genes, so a read error is possible. V usage is TRDV2 and J usage is TRDJ1, with 8 positions matching TRDD3. Germline V gives CDR1 GEAIGNYY, CDR2 EKD. There are 14 residues in the CDR3. The CDR3 DNA sequence: TGTGCCTGGGACACCGTGGGGGATACCGATAAACTCATCTTT. It yields the protein CAWDTVGDTDKLIF.

With regard to this clone: Germline is not matched at one junction end, which may reflect a read error. V and J are TRDV1 and TRDJ1; D tentatively fits TRDD2 or TRDD3 (5 bases each). The CDR3 extends over 20 amino acids. Germline V gives CDR1 TSWWSYY, CDR2 QGS. Written as DNA, the CDR3 is TGTGCTCTTGGGGAACCCCGTTTCTACAAGCAGGGGGCCTACCGCGGGGAACTCACCTTT. Translation gives CALGEPRFYKQGAYRGELTF.

This chain joins TRDV2 and TRDJ1; D might be TRDD3 (6 bases). The germline CDR1 and CDR2 sequences are GEAIGNYY and EKD. Trimming shortened V by 3 bases and J by 5 bases, and 15 bases separated the two germline ends. The CDR3 has 14 amino acids. Here the CDR3 reads CACDPWGQQDKLIF. The CDR3 DNA sequence: TGTGCCTGTGACCCCTGGGGCCAGCAGGATAAACTCATCTTT.

In this sample, this clone turned up a few times. V gene TRDV2 combines with J gene TRDJ1; D remains ambiguous. The germline V gene has CDR1 GEAIGNYY and CDR2 EKD. V was pared by 3 bases and J by 5 bases, with 15 bases between. CDR3 size: 14 residues. This CDR3 is CACDPLSSEDKLIF. In DNA, the CDR3 is TGTGCCTGTGACCCGCTCTCGTCGGAGGATAAACTCATCTTT.

As for this clone: This specimen includes other DNA sequences encoding the same CDR3. The V and J genes are TRDV2 and TRDJ3; 12 positions match TRDD3. J was trimmed by 0 bases and V by 0 bases; bases with no gene match: 8. The CDR3 totals 21 residues. The V gene's germline CDR1 is GEAIGNYY and CDR2 EKD. The CDR3 coding sequence is TGTGCCTGTGACACCCTACTGGGGGATACTATAAGCTCCTGGGACACCCGACAGATGTTTTTC. Translating gives CACDTLLGDTISSWDTRQMFF.

Points on this clone: One end of the junction varies from germline; a read error may be responsible. V gene TRDV2 combines with J gene TRDJ1; 8 bases are shared with TRDD3. The CDR3 has 17 amino acids. Germline CDR1 reads GEAIGNYY; CDR2 reads EKD. CDR3 DNA: TGTGCCTTTGACTCCATACCTGGGGGACCTTACACCGATAAACTCATCTTT. It yields the protein CAFDSIPGGPYTDKLIF.

By share of the sample, this clone is medium-sized. The CDR3 DNA reads as TGTGCCCTCGTCCCCTACGACATACTACTGGGGGATACCGATAAACTCATCTTT. Translation: CALVPYDILLGDTDKLIF. V usage is TRDV3 and J usage is TRDJ1, with 10 bases matching TRDD3. CDR3 size: 18 residues. J was trimmed by 2 bases and V by 5 bases; bases with no gene match: 20. Germline V gene data show CDR1 as TVYSNPD and CDR2 as GDNSRS (reference sequence).